This entry concerns a single T cell receptor (beta chain). The antigen is not known. The data belong to a study of CD8+CD57+ T cells in acquired aplastic anemia. Study details: Yields of DNA that came from sorted CD4+ and CD8+ cells averaged roughly 3.2 ug.

The template used for profiling TCR beta VDJ and CDR3 was genomic DNA. MiXCR was run by TCRdb on the reads, yielding one entry per CDR3 protein. The sample includes some 150,000 distinct CDR3 sequences, 40% to 45% seen only once; the top ten take 8% to 9%. Study-wide findings and caveats: Patients and controls shared 25 to 35 CD8+ CDR3 sequences, which appeared highly expressed in patients and within their immunodominant clones.

Germline CDR1 reads SGDLS; CDR2 reads YYNGEE. CDR3 length: 13 residues. V gave up 2 bases and J gave up 6 bases, with 11 bases separating them. This TCR derives from a human donor in good health, serving as a control. This chain joins TRBV9 and TRBJ1-2; D is undetermined. Sequenced sample: sorted CD4+, CD8+, or CD8+CD57+ T cells (not recorded which) from PBMCs. DNA for the CDR3: TGTGCCAGCAGCGTGGGTCGGTCGGATGGCTACACCTTC. Its translation: CASSVGRSDGYTF. Full variable domain (outside the CDR3, taken from reference TRBV9 and TRBJ1-2): DSGVTQTPKHLITATGQRVTLRCSPRSGDLSVYWYQQSLDQGLQFLIQYYNGEERAKGNILERFSAQQFPDLHSELNLSSLELGDSALYFCASSVGRSDGYTFGSGTRLTVV.